These T cell receptor beta chains were read from a single sample in a study of shared clonotypes between healthy human individuals. The data were produced by immunoSEQ multiplex PCR, yet TCRdb's version contains in-frame clones alone and is incomplete. The sample includes 2 million to 2.5 million clones, about 92% of them seen just once. Sequencing input: naive CD8+ T cells from PBMCs. The receptors originated from a man aged 18 to 29 in good health. Some clones in this sample may be carry-over from other donors' samples. The CDR3 runs from the conserved cysteine through the conserved F or W. A D gene is named only where the DNA matches it firmly. Clone size, where shown, is once, few, many, or a class for clones that have expanded.

clone size	V gene	D gene	J gene	CDR3 DNA	CDR3 protein
NA	TRBV29-1	TRBD2	TRBJ2-3	TGCAGCGTTATCGGGACTAGCGGGATTGTAGATACGCAGTATTTT	CSVIGTSGIVDTQYF
NA	TRBV27	NA	TRBJ1-5	TGTGCCAGCAGCTACGGGGCGAGGGATCAGCCCCAGCATTTT	CASSYGARDQPQHF
NA	TRBV4-1	NA	TRBJ2-5	TGCGCCAGCAGCACGCACCCGGGGGCTGAGGGCACAGAGACCCAGTACTTC	CASSTHPGAEGTETQYF
NA	TRBV5-1	NA	TRBJ2-1	TGCGCCAGCAGCAAACGCCTCTACAATGAGCAGTTCTTC	CASSKRLYNEQFF
NA	TRBV7-3	TRBD2	TRBJ2-1	TGTGCCAGCAGCTGGGGGACTAGCGGGCGCAACAATGAGCAGTTCTTC	CASSWGTSGRNNEQFF
NA	TRBV28	NA	TRBJ1-3	TGTGCCAGCAGTTATATGCGTGGGGGCAGTATCGCTGGAAACACCATATATTTT	CASSYMRGGSIAGNTIYF
once	TRBV4-1	TRBD2	TRBJ2-1	TGCGCCAGCAGCCAAGATGTGAGTAGCGGGAGGGTCAATGAGCAGTTCTTC	CASSQDVSSGRVNEQFF
NA	TRBV7-9	NA	TRBJ2-1	TGTGCCAGCAGCCGGAACAATGAGCAGTTCTTC	CASSRNNEQFF
NA	TRBV27	TRBD1	TRBJ2-7	TGTGCCAGCTCGCTGGCAGGGGGCCCCTACGAGCAGTACTTC	CASSLAGGPYEQYF
NA	TRBV6-1	NA	TRBJ2-7	TGTGCCAGCAGGGAGGAATACGAGCAGTACTTC	CASREEYEQYF
NA	TRBV28	NA	TRBJ2-7	TGTGCCAGCAGTTTATATGCGGATATCACCTACGAGCAGTACTTC	CASSLYADITYEQYF
NA	TRBV15	NA	TRBJ2-2	TGTGCCACCAGCAGAGAAGGTGGGGCTAACACCGGGGAGCTGTTTTTT	CATSREGGANTGELFF
NA	TRBV4-3	TRBD1	TRBJ2-7	TGCGCCAGCAGCCAAGATTTACGACAGGGAACCTACGAGCAGTACTTC	CASSQDLRQGTYEQYF
few	TRBV19	NA	TRBJ1-1	TGTGCCAGTTTGAACCGAGCTAGTGGCACTGAAGCTTTCTTT	CASLNRASGTEAFF
NA	TRBV5-1	NA	TRBJ2-3	TGCGCCAGCAGCCCCTCCTCAACTAGAATTACGCAGTATTTT	CASSPSSTRITQYF
NA	TRBV29-1	TRBD1	TRBJ2-2	TGCAGCGTCGAAACCGACAGGGGTTCGCACACCGGGGAGCTGTTTTTT	CSVETDRGSHTGELFF
NA	TRBV19	TRBD2	TRBJ2-1	TGTGCCAGTAGTTTCAGACTAGCGGGGGACCAGGAGCCCTACAATGAGCAGTTCTTC	CASSFRLAGDQEPYNEQFF
once	TRBV9	NA	TRBJ2-1	TGTGCCAGCAGCGTAGATTTACCGACTGAGCAGTTCTTC	CASSVDLPTEQFF
NA	TRBV15	NA	TRBJ2-7	TGTGCCACCAGCAGACGACAGACCACCTACGAGCAGTACTTC	CATSRRQTTYEQYF
NA	TRBV5-4	TRBD2	TRBJ2-5	TGTGCCAGCAGCTTTTTGGGGGGGCAAGAGACCCAGTACTTC	CASSFLGGQETQYF
NA	TRBV9	TRBD2	TRBJ2-5	TGTGCCAGCAGCGGAAGCGGGAGGGCAGAGACCCAGTACTTC	CASSGSGRAETQYF
NA	TRBV9	TRBD1	TRBJ1-2	TGTGCCAGCGTTACCGGGACAGGGAATAACTATGGCTACACCTTC	CASVTGTGNNYGYTF
NA	TRBV4-2	TRBD2	TRBJ2-3	TGTGCCAGCAGCCTCGGACTAGCGGCCTTCACAGATACGCAGTATTTT	CASSLGLAAFTDTQYF
NA	TRBV18	TRBD2	TRBJ2-3	TGTGCCAGCTTGGGGACGCGCGCGGGGGCAGATACGCAGTATTTT	CASLGTRAGADTQYF
NA	TRBV2	TRBD2	TRBJ2-5	TGTGCCAGCAGCCAGCGGGACCCTCAATACGCCGAGACCCAGTACTTC	CASSQRDPQYAETQYF
NA	TRBV7-2	TRBD2	TRBJ2-7	TGTGCCAGCAGCCCCGCGGTGGGAGGGGAGCAGTACTTC	CASSPAVGGEQYF
once	TRBV19	TRBD1	TRBJ1-5	TGTGCCAGTACCAATGGACAGGGGGGAGGTCAGCCCCAGCATTTT	CASTNGQGGGQPQHF
NA	TRBV28	TRBD1	TRBJ1-1	TGTGCCATAGAAGGACAGGGCGGCGGGTACACTGAAGCTTTCTTT	CAIEGQGGGYTEAFF
NA	TRBV19	NA	TRBJ1-3	TGTGCCAGTGGCGCAGCTGGAAACACCATATATTTT	CASGAAGNTIYF